The TCR beta chain described here comes from a study of T cells after yellow fever vaccination. This clonotype was recorded a few times. Germline CDR1 and CDR2: SGHRS and YFSETQ. The ends were cut back, 4 bases at V and 5 bases at J, with 7 bases in the middle. CDR3 length: 11 amino acids. A single record per CDR3 protein comes from TCRdb applying MiXCR to the 5' RACE reads. The sample has around 300,000 distinct CDR3 sequences; 4% to 5.5% are singletons. The receptor comes from a man younger than 35 who received the YFV17D yellow fever vaccine. The chain employs TRBV5-1 and TRBJ2-7; D is ambiguous. Here the sequenced sample was PBMCs, taken 15 days after the yellow fever booster vaccination. The CDR3 protein is CASSEFHEQYF. The CDR3 nucleotides read TGCGCCAGCAGCGAGTTCCACGAGCAGTACTTC.